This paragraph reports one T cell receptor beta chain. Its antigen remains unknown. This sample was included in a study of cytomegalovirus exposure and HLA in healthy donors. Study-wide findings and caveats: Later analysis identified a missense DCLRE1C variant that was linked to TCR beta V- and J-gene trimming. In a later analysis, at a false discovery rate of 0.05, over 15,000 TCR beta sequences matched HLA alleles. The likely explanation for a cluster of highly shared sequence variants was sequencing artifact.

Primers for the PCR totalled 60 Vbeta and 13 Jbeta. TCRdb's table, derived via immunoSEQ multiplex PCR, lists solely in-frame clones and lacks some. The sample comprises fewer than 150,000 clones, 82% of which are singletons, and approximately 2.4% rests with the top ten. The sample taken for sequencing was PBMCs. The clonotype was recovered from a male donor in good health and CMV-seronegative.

CDR3: CASSYGSEETQYF. DNA for the CDR3: TGTGCCAGCAGTTACGGGAGTGAGGAGACCCAGTACTTC. The J gene is TRBJ2-5, the V gene TRBV27; D may be TRBD2 (6 bases). Deletions cut 4 bases from V and 5 bases from J, with 11 bases between. The length of the CDR3 is 13 residues. The germline V gene encodes CDR1 MNHEY and CDR2 SMNVEV (reference sequence).